Reported below is one T cell receptor (beta chain). Sequencing used cDNA as its template, made by extracting RNA and reverse transcribing it. The data were produced by immunoSEQ multiplex PCR, yet TCRdb's version contains in-frame clones alone and is incomplete. Among about 250,000 clones, around 67% were seen once, and the ten largest hold 0.95% to 1.5%. This sample was included in a study of CD8+ T cells in alopecia areata. Germline V CDR1 and CDR2: MGHDK, SYGVNS. The CDR3 has 13 amino acids. The germline V and J ends were trimmed by 7 bases and 4 bases, with 13 bases remaining between them. Sequenced here: CD4+ T cells sorted from blood, sampled at week 0. The sequence was obtained from a human donor with alopecia areata. V usage is TRBV25-1 and J usage is TRBJ1-2; a weak D match, TRBD1 (5 bases). The DNA of the CDR3 is TGTGCCAGCACGGGGCTGGGTCTCTATGGCTACACCTTC. Protein sequence: CASTGLGLYGYTF.